Listed below are T cell receptor beta chains from one sample, sequenced in a study of T-cell reconstitution after alpha-beta-depleted transplantation in children. From the PCR reads, TCRdb called clonotypes with MiXCR, one entry per CDR3 protein. The profile shows about 250,000 distinct CDR3 sequences, under 30% of them singletons. The sample was PBMCs, mostly from graft donor cells, taken 360 days after TCRalphabeta/CD19-depleted stem cell transplant. The receptors stem from a female patient aged 2 to 10 who had a stem cell transplant for congenital amegakaryocytic thrombocytopenia, so the T cells may come from the graft donor. CDR3s include the opening cysteine and the closing phenylalanine or tryptophan. The order of the fields is clone size, V gene, D gene, J gene, CDR3 DNA, CDR3 protein. The D gene is left open where the match is weak. Clone size, where shown, is once, few, many, or a class for clones that have expanded.

>.|TRBV7-8|TRBD1|TRBJ1-1
TGTGCCAGCAGCACCGGGACAGAGATGAACACTGAAGCTTTCTTT
CASSTGTEMNTEAFF
>.|TRBV6-5|.|TRBJ2-3
TGTGCCAGCAGTTACTCCGGAGACACAGATACGCAGTATTTT
CASSYSGDTDTQYF
>many|TRBV7-7|.|TRBJ2-5
TGTGCCAGCAGCTTAGCACTAGCTAGTGAGACCCAGTACTTC
CASSLALASETQYF
>.|TRBV12-3/TRBV12-4|TRBD1|TRBJ2-1
TGTGCCAGCAGATTGTCACAGGGGTGGGCGCAGTTCTTC
CASRLSQGWAQFF
>few|TRBV7-9|.|TRBJ1-5
TGTGCCAGCAGCTTAGAAATGGGACTGACCCAGCATTTT
CASSLEMGLTQHF
>.|TRBV7-6|.|TRBJ1-1
TGTGCCAGCAGCTTAGACCCCCGGGCAGGGACCACTGAAGCTTTCTTT
CASSLDPRAGTTEAFF
>.|TRBV7-9|TRBD1|TRBJ2-3
TGTGCCAGCAGCTTAGTATCGGGCAGGGGGGATACGCAGTATTTT
CASSLVSGRGDTQYF
>.|TRBV11-2|.|TRBJ2-2
TGTGCCAGCAGCTTAGATTCATTCAGAACCGGGATCCTTGACACCGGGGAGCTGTTTTTT
CASSLDSFRTGILDTGELFF
>.|TRBV10-3|TRBD1|TRBJ1-1
TGTGCCATCAGTACGGACAGGGGAAGGACTGAAGCTTTCTTT
CAISTDRGRTEAFF
>.|TRBV5-1|.|TRBJ1-1
TGCGCCAGCAGCTTGGGACCTAACAATGAAGCTTTCTTT
CASSLGPNNEAFF
>few|TRBV5-1|.|TRBJ2-7
TGCGCCAGCAGCTTGGGACTCGAAGAGCAGTACTTC
CASSLGLEEQYF
>few|TRBV4-1|TRBD1|TRBJ2-7
TGCGCCAGCAGCCACGGGACACAGGGGGTCGAGCAGTACTTC
CASSHGTQGVEQYF
>.|TRBV5-1|TRBD2|TRBJ2-3
TGCGCCAGCAGCTTAGGGATTAGCGGGGAAGATACGCAGTATTTT
CASSLGISGEDTQYF
>.|TRBV11-2|.|TRBJ2-3
TGTGCCAGCAGCGAATCCGCCCCAGGGATTGTTCGTTCGGATACGCAGTATTTT
CASSESAPGIVRSDTQYF
>.|TRBV28|.|TRBJ2-5
TGTGCCAGCAGACGGCAGGGGAGATGGATGCAAGAGACCCAGTACTTC
CASRRQGRWMQETQYF
>.|TRBV11-2|TRBD1|TRBJ1-5
TGTGCCAGCAGGACAGGGGGCTCAGGTTGCAATCAGCCCCAGCATTTT
CASRTGGSGCNQPQHF
>few|TRBV5-8|TRBD2|TRBJ2-7
TGTGCCAGCAGTTTTTGGACTAGCGGGAGTAACGAGCAGTACTTC
CASSFWTSGSNEQYF
>.|TRBV20-1|.|TRBJ1-5
TGCAGTGCTGGAGGGTTTGCCGCCAATCAGCCCCAGCATTTT
CSAGGFAANQPQHF
>.|TRBV12-3/TRBV12-4|.|TRBJ1-5
TGTGCCAGCGGGACGGGATATAGCAATCAGCCCCAGCATTTT
CASGTGYSNQPQHF
>.|TRBV6-5|TRBD1|TRBJ2-5
TGTGCCAGCAGTTACTCCTCGGGACAGGGCTGGGAGACCCAGTACTTC
CASSYSSGQGWETQYF
>.|TRBV28|.|TRBJ2-3
TGTGCCAGCAGTTTATCGGTTTTGACAGCCCAGTATTTT
CASSLSVLTAQYF
>.|TRBV6-2/TRBV6-3|.|TRBJ2-1
TGTGCCAGCAGTTACTCCCTTCAGGGGAGATCTTACAATGAGCAGTTCTTC
CASSYSLQGRSYNEQFF
>.|TRBV4-1|.|TRBJ1-5
TGCGCCAGCAGCCAAGTTCAGGGTAAGGATCAGCCCCAGCATTTT
CASSQVQGKDQPQHF
>few|TRBV20-1|.|TRBJ2-7
TGCAGTGCTATAGTCAGGGACTCCTACGAGCAGTACTTC
CSAIVRDSYEQYF
>.|TRBV2|.|TRBJ1-4
TGTGCCAGCAGGAACAGCAGAGGTGAAAAACTGTTTTTT
CASRNSRGEKLFF
>few|TRBV7-2|.|TRBJ2-1
TGTGCCAGCAGCGAACGGGCCAATTATGAGCAGTTCTTC
CASSERANYEQFF
>many|TRBV29-1|.|TRBJ2-3
TGCAGCGTTAAGTCCCTCAGCACAGATACGCAGTATTTT
CSVKSLSTDTQYF
>.|TRBV27|.|TRBJ2-7
TGTGCCAGCAGTTTATCAGGCCTCTTTTACGAGCAGTACTTC
CASSLSGLFYEQYF
>few|TRBV7-6|.|TRBJ1-1
TGTGCCAGCAGCTCCACAGGTTTGAGCACTGAAGCTTTCTTT
CASSSTGLSTEAFF
>few|TRBV24-1|.|TRBJ2-5
TGTGCCACCAGTGATTTGGCGGAGACCCAGTACTTC
CATSDLAETQYF
>few|TRBV28|.|TRBJ2-7
TGTGCCAGCAGTTTATTATCTAGTGGGGTCGGGGGCAGCTCCTACGAGCAGTACTTC
CASSLLSSGVGGSSYEQYF
>many|TRBV5-1|.|TRBJ1-1
TGCGCCAGCGGAAGGGGAGAGAGGACTGAAGCTTTCTTT
CASGRGERTEAFF
>many|TRBV12-3/TRBV12-4|.|TRBJ2-3
TGTGCCAGCAGTTTAGGGCTAGCCCGAACTAGCACAGATACGCAGTATTTT
CASSLGLARTSTDTQYF
>many|TRBV12-3/TRBV12-4|.|TRBJ2-7
TGTGCCAGCAGCACTCCAGGGGCGGGCAGTTCCTACGAGCAGTACTTC
CASSTPGAGSSYEQYF
>.|TRBV12-3/TRBV12-4|TRBD2|TRBJ2-2
TGTGCCAGCAGTTTGCGCCTTTCCGGGACTAACAACACCGGGGAGCTGTTTTTT
CASSLRLSGTNNTGELFF
>many|TRBV10-3|.|TRBJ2-7
TGTGCCATCAGTGAGGGAGGGACTCTTGCTCTAGAGCAGTACTTC
CAISEGGTLALEQYF
>few|TRBV28|TRBD2|TRBJ2-1
TGTGCCAGCAGCCCCCTTCTCAACGAGCGGGGGCCTCAGTTCTTC
CASSPLLNERGPQFF
>few|TRBV12-3/TRBV12-4|TRBD1|TRBJ2-3
TGTGCCAGCACCGGGACAGGGCCCTTAAGCACAGATACGCAGTATTTT
CASTGTGPLSTDTQYF
>many|TRBV28|.|TRBJ2-7
TGTGCCAGCATGGTAACGGGAGCGTGGGGCGAGCAGTACTTC
CASMVTGAWGEQYF
>.|TRBV6-2/TRBV6-3|TRBD1|TRBJ2-3
TGTGCCAGCCGAAAGGACAGGAGCACAGATACGCAGTATTTT
CASRKDRSTDTQYF
>.|TRBV18|.|TRBJ1-6
TGTGCCAGCTCACCAACAGATTCTTATAATTCACCCCTCCACTTT
CASSPTDSYNSPLHF